The 5 T cell receptor beta chains below were found in one sample sequenced in a study of siplizumab effects on memory and regulatory T cells. The table came from immunoSEQ multiplex PCR; TCRdb's copy has only in-frame clones and leaves some out. The sample lists about 99,000 clones, over 90% occurring once. The sequencing input was Tregs sorted from blood. These receptors were taken from a human donor in good health.

The CDR3 here is CASSRGSGTQLRNTDTQYF. DNA for the CDR3: TGTGCCAGCTCACGCGGGAGCGGGACTCAACTTAGAAACACAGATACGCAGTATTTT. The V gene is TRBV18, the J gene TRBJ2-3; 7 bases match TRBD2. Per the germline V gene, CDR1 is KGHSH and CDR2 is LQKENI. The junction had 18 bases not matched to a gene; V was cut back by 4 bases and J by 2 bases. The CDR3 is made up of 19 amino acids.

The chain has TRBV19 and TRBJ2-7; 14 nucleotides match TRBD2. The germline CDR1 and CDR2 sequences are LNHDA and SQIVND (reference sequence). The CDR3 extends over 15 amino acids. V shed 3 bases and J 4 bases; nucleotides not matched to a gene: 2. In DNA form, the CDR3 reads TGTGCCAGTAGTATGGGACTAGCGGGAGAGTACGAGCAGTACTTC. Protein: CASSMGLAGEYEQYF.

The genes are TRBV10-3 and TRBJ1-1, with 10 nucleotides matching TRBD1. CDR3 length equals 16 residues. The trim removed 3 bases at V and 5 bases at J, leaving 9 bases unmatched. CDR1 is ENHRY, CDR2 SYGVKD, per germline. CDR3 protein: CAISEAGTGEGTEAFF. The CDR3 DNA sequence: TGTGCCATCAGTGAAGCCGGGACAGGGGAGGGTACTGAAGCTTTCTTT.

This clone was picked up one time. The chain links TRBV19 to TRBJ2-3; D remains unclear. This CDR3 contains 12 residues. The germline CDR1 and CDR2 sequences are LNHDA and SQIVND (reference sequence). V was clipped by 3 bases and J by 4 bases, with 5 bases between them. The CDR3 nucleotides read TGTGCCAGTAGTATGGTCCCAGATACGCAGTATTTT. Its protein product is CASSMVPDTQYF.

This clone showed up just a few times. This chain joins TRBV11-2 and TRBJ1-3; D uncertain. Per the germline V gene, CDR1 is SGHAT and CDR2 is FQNNGV. The CDR3 totals 12 residues. The V gene lost 6 bases and the J gene lost 0 bases, with 3 bases spanning the gap. The CDR3 DNA reads TGTGCCAGCAGGGACTCTGGAAACACCATATATTTT. Its protein is CASRDSGNTIYF.